This passage covers 2 T cell receptor beta chains from one sample sequenced in a study of graft-versus-host responses after intestinal transplantation. Assay: immunoSEQ multiplex PCR; the TCRdb copy retains only in-frame clones and omits some. This sample has under 55,000 clones, with around nine tenths found just once. Sequencing used PBMCs, obtained 524 days after transplant. All receptors derive from a human patient who received an intestinal transplant, so some T cells may come from the graft donor.

In the case of this clone: Other DNA sequences of this sample code for an identical CDR3. The rearrangement uses TRBV7-9 and TRBJ2-1; 10 bases match TRBD2. The CDR3 is 15 residues long. Trimming took 1 base from V and 4 from J; bases not matched to a gene: 1. Germline CDR1 is SEHNR and CDR2 is FQNEAQ (reference sequence). Here the CDR3 DNA reads TGTGCCAGCAGCTTAGGGACTAGCGGATACAATGAGCAGTTCTTC. Translating it yields CASSLGTSGYNEQFF. The variable domain in full, with the rest retrieved from reference TRBV7-9 and TRBJ2-1, is DTGVSQNPRHKITKRGQNVTFRCDPISEHNRLYWYRQTLGQGPEFLTYFQNEAQLEKSRLLSDRFSAERPKGSFSTLEIQRTEQGDSAMYLCASSLGTSGYNEQFFGPGTRLTVL.

A few counts support this clone. V usage is TRBV19 and J usage is TRBJ1-2, with D unclear. Trimming left V 3 bases short and J 6 bases short, with 5 bases between. The germline V gene encodes CDR1 LNHDA and CDR2 SQIVND (reference sequence). This CDR3 comprises 11 residues. Here the CDR3 reads CASSISHGYTF. In DNA, the CDR3 is TGTGCCAGTAGTATTTCGCATGGCTACACCTTC.